The TCR beta chain described here comes from a study of PD-1 blockade in mismatch repair-deficient tumors. The wider study: Patients had eleven to twelve mismatch repair-deficient cancer types and were previously treated and progressing. Study-wide results and limits: After pembrolizumab, tumor-resident clones rose rapidly, then generally contracted before radiologic responses.

Germline V gene sequence: CDR1 LNHNV, CDR2 YYDKDF (reference sequence). This CDR3 has 14 amino acids. V gave up 6 bases and J gave up 0 bases; unmatched junction bases: 4. Some clones are missing from TCRdb's copy, which holds only in-frame ones; the method was immunoSEQ multiplex PCR. The sample shows some 26,000 clones, under 85% of them seen only once. Concerning this clone: No antigen is known for it.

This receptor was taken from an adult with mismatch repair-deficient cancer. The chain couples TRBV15 to TRBJ2-7; 8 positions agree with TRBD2. The sequencing here drew on peripheral blood, taken 12 weeks after starting pembrolizumab. This chain's CDR3 is CATRAGLVSYEQYF. In DNA, the CDR3 is TGTGCCACCAGGGCGGGACTAGTCTCCTACGAGCAGTACTTC.